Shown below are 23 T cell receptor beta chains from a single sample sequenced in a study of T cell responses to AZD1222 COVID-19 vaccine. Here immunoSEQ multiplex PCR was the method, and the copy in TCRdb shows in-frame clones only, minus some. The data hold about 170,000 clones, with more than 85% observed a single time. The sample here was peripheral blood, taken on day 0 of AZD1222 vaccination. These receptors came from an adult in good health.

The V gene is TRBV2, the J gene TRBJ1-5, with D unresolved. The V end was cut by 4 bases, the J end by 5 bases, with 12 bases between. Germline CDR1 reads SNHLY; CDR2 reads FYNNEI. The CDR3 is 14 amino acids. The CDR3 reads CASSGVQRYQPQHF. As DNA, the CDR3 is TGTGCCAGCAGTGGGGTCCAACGATATCAGCCCCAGCATTTT.

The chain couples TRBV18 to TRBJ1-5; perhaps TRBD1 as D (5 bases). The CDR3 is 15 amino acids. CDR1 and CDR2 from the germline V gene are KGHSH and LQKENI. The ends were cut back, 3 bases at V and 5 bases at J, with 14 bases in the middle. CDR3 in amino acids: CASSPVRDVHQPQHF. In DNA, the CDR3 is TGTGCCAGCTCACCGGTTCGGGACGTACATCAGCCCCAGCATTTT.

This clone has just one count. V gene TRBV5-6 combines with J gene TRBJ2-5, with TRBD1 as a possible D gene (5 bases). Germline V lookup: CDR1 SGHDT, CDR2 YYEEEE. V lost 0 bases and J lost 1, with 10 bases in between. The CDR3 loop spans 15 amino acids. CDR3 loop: CASSLVRAFQETQYF. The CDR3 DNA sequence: TGTGCCAGCAGCTTGGTCAGGGCCTTCCAAGAGACCCAGTACTTC.

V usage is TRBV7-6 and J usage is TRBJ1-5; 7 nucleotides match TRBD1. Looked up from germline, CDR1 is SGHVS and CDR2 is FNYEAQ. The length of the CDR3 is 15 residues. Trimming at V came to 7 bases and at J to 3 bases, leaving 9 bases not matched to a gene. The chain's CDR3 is CASNTTGTANQPQHF. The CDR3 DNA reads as TGTGCCAGCAACACCACGGGGACAGCCAATCAGCCCCAGCATTTT.

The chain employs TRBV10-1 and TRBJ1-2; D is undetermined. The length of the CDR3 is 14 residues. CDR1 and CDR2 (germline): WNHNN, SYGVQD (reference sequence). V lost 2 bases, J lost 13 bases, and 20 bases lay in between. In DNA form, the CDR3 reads TGCGCCAGCAGTGAGGCTGGTAGGGATAAGGCAATCACCTTC. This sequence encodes CASSEAGRDKAITF.

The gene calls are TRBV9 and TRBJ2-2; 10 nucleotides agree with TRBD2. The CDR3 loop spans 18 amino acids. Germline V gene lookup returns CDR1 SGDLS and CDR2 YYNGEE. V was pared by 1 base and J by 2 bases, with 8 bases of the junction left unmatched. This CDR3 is CASSVNSLAGDNTGELFF. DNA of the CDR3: TGTGCCAGCAGCGTAAACTCTCTAGCGGGAGATAACACCGGGGAGCTGTTTTTT.

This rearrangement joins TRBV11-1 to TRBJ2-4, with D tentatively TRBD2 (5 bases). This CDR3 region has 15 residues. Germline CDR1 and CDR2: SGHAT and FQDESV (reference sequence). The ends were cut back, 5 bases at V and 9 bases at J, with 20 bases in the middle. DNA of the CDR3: TGTGCCAGCAGCCCCCCCGAGGGCCCGGGCGGCATTCAGTACTTC. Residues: CASSPPEGPGGIQYF. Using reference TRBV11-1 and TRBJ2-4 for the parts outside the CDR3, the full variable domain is EAEVAQSPRYKITEKSQAVAFWCDPISGHATLYWYRQILGQGPELLVQFQDESVVDDSQLPKDRFSAERLKGVDSTLKIQPAELGDSAMYLCASSPPEGPGGIQYFGAGTRLSVL.

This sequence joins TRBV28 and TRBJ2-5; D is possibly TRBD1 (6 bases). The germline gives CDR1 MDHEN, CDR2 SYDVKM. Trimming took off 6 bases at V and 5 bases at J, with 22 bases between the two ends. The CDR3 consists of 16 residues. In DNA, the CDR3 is TGTGCCAGCAGCCCAAGTGGCAGGGGTAAAGGGGAGACCCAGTACTTC. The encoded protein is CASSPSGRGKGETQYF.

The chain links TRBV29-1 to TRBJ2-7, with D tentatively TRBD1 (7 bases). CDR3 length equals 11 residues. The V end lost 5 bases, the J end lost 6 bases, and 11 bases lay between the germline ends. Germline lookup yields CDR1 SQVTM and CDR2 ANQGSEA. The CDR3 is CSVRRGREQYF. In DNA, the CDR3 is TGCAGCGTTCGGAGGGGGCGCGAGCAGTACTTC.

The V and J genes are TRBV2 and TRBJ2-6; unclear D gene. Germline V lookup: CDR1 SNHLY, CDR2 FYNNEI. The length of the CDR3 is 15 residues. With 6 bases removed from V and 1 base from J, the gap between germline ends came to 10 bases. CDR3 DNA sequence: TGTGCCAGCAGGAGACAAGGATCTGGGGCCAACGTCCTGACTTTC. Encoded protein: CASRRQGSGANVLTF.

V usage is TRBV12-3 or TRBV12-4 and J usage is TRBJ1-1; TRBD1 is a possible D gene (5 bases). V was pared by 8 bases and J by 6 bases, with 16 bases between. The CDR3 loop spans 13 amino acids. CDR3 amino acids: CASARQQVAEAFF. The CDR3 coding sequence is TGTGCCAGCGCTCGTCAACAGGTAGCTGAAGCTTTCTTT.

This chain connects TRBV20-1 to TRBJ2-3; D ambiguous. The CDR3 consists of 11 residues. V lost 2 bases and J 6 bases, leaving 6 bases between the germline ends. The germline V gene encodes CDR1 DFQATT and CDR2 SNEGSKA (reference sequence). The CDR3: CSARLVDTQYF. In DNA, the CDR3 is TGCAGTGCTAGACTAGTCGATACGCAGTATTTT.

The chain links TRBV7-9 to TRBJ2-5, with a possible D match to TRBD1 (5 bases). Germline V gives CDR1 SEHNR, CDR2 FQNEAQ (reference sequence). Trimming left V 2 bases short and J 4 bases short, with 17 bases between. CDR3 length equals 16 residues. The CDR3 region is CASSLFLRTLAETQYF. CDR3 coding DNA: TGTGCCAGCAGCTTATTTCTTCGGACACTCGCAGAGACCCAGTACTTC.

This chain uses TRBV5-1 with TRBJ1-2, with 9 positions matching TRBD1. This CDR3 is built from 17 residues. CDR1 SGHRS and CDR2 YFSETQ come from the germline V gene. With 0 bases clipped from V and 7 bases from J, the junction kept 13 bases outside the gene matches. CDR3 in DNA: TGCGCCAGCAGCTTGGTGGGGACAGGGACGAGCGTCAGTGGCTACACCTTC. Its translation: CASSLVGTGTSVSGYTF.

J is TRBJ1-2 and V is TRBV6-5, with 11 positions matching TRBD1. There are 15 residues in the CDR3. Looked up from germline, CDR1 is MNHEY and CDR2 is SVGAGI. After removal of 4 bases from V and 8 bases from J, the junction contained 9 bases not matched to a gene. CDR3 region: CASSFIGQGASGYTF. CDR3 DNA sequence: TGTGCCAGCAGTTTTATCGGACAGGGGGCGTCCGGCTACACCTTC.

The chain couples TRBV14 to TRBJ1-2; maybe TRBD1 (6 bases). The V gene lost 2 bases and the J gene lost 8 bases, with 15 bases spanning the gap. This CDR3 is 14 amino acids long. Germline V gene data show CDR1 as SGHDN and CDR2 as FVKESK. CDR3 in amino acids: CASSQWLGGAGYTF. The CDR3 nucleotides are TGTGCCAGCAGCCAATGGCTTGGGGGCGCGGGCTACACCTTC.

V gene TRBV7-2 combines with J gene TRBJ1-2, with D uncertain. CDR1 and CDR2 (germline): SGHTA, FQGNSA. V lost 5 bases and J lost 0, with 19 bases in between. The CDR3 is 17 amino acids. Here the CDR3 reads CASSPGPYFQANYGYTF. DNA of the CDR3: TGTGCCAGCAGCCCGGGTCCATATTTTCAAGCTAACTATGGCTACACCTTC. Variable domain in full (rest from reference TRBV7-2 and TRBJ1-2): GAGVSQSPSNKVTEKGKDVELRCDPISGHTALYWYRQSLGQGLEFLIYFQGNSAPDKSGLPSDRFSAERTGGSVSTLTIQRTQQEDSAVYLCASSPGPYFQANYGYTFGSGTRLTVV.

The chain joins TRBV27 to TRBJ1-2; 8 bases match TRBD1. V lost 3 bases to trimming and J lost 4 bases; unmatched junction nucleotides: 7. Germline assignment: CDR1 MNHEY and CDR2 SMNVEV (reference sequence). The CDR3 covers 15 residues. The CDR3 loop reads CASSFGGGTGYGYTF. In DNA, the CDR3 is TGTGCCAGCAGTTTTGGTGGCGGGACAGGCTATGGCTACACCTTC.

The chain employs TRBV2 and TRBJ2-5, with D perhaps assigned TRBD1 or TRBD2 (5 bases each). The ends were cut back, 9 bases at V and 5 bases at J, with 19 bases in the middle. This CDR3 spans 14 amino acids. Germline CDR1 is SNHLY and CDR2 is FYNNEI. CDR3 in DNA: TGTGCCAGACAGAGCTGGGGGACGGGGGAGACCCAGTACTTC. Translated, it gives CARQSWGTGETQYF.

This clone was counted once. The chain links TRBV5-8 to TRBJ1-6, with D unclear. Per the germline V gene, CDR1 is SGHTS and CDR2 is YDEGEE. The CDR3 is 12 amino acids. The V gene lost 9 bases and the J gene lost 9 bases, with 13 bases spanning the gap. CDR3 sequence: CAKRTGSSPLHF. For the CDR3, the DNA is TGTGCCAAAAGGACCGGGAGTTCACCCCTCCACTTT.

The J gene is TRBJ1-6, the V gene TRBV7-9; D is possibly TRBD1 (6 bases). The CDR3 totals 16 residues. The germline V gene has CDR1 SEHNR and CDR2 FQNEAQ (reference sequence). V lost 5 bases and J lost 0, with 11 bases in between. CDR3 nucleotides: TGTGCCAGCAGCCAAACAGGGAGCTCCTATAATTCACCCCTCCACTTT. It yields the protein CASSQTGSSYNSPLHF.

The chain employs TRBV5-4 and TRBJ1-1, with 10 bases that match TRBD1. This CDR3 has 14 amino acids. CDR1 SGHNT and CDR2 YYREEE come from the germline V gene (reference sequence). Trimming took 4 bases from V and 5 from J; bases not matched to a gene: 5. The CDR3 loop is CASSKTGGWTEAFF. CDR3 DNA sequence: TGTGCCAGCAGCAAGACAGGGGGCTGGACTGAAGCTTTCTTT.

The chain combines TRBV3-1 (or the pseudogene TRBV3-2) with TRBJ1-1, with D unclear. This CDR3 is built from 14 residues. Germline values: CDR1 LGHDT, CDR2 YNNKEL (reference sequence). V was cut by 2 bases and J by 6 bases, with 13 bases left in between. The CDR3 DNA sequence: TGTGCCAGCAGCCAAACTAATTTCTTCTCTGAAGCTTTCTTT. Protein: CASSQTNFFSEAFF.